The 12 T cell receptor beta chains given below trace back to one sample, sequenced in a study of vaccination effects on CD4 cells after COVID-19. CD4+ T cells specific for antigen were expanded with viral peptide pools by the ViraFEST assay before sequencing. Investigators separated out CD4+ T cells once approximately 9 days of culture had passed. Their target antigens are unknown. Here immunoSEQ multiplex PCR was the method, and the copy in TCRdb shows in-frame clones only, minus some. The data contain tens of thousands of clones, approximately 81% of them singletons. This sample comprised CD4+ T cells from PBMCs cultured with HCoV-229E spike peptides, obtained before COVID-19 vaccination. These receptors all stem from a human donor who received a COVID-19 vaccine.

This CDR3 reads CASSPTRGSITEAFF. CDR3 nucleotide sequence: TGCGCCAGCAGTCCTACCCGGGGCAGCATCACTGAAGCTTTCTTT. This chain links TRBV5-1 with TRBJ1-1; D is possibly TRBD1 (5 bases). The CDR3 sequence is 15 residues long. Germline V gene lookup returns CDR1 SGHRS and CDR2 YFSETQ. V was cut by 5 bases and J by 4 bases, with 18 bases left in between. Full variable domain (remainder filled in from reference TRBV5-1 and TRBJ1-1): KAGVTQTPRYLIKTRGQQVTLSCSPISGHRSVSWYQQTPGQGLQFLFEYFSETQRNKGNFPGRFSGRQFSNSRSEMNVSTLELGDSALYLCASSPTRGSITEAFFGQGTRLTVV.

The gene calls are TRBV24-1 and TRBJ2-1; TRBD1 matches at 9 bases. V was pared by 3 bases and J by 6 bases, with 8 bases of the junction left unmatched. The CDR3 spans 16 residues. Germline lookup yields CDR1 KGHDR and CDR2 SFDVKD. The CDR3 is CATSDPPGQGPNEQFF. The CDR3 bases are TGTGCCACCAGTGATCCACCGGGACAGGGACCCAATGAGCAGTTCTTC.

The chain has TRBV15 and TRBJ1-3; D is ambiguous. Germline V CDR1 and CDR2: LNHNV, YYDKDF (reference sequence). V dropped 1 base and J dropped 2 bases, with 9 bases sitting between them. The CDR3 is made up of 15 amino acids. The DNA for the CDR3 is TGTGCCACCAGCAGAGCTAAGGGTGCTGGAAACACCATATATTTT. It specifies CATSRAKGAGNTIYF.

This sequence joins TRBV6-1 and TRBJ2-5; D gene ambiguous. V shed 1 base and J shed 7 bases, with 13 bases lying between them. Germline CDR1 MNHNS, CDR2 SASEGT. This CDR3 spans 14 amino acids. This CDR3 is CASSEGQPTATQYF. CDR3 nucleotides: TGTGCCAGCAGTGAAGGGCAGCCTACAGCGACCCAGTACTTC.

This chain connects TRBV6-2 or TRBV6-3 to TRBJ2-5, with no clear D. Between the trimmed V and J ends, which lost 5 bases and 2 bases, there was a span of 0 bases. The CDR3 is made up of 10 amino acids. Germline V gene data show CDR1 as MNHEY and CDR2 as SVGEGT. The CDR3 nucleotides read TGTGCCAGCAGTCAAGAGACCCAGTACTTC. Translated: CASSQETQYF.

The rearrangement joins TRBV24-1 to TRBJ1-4, with a possible D match to TRBD1 (6 bases). With 4 bases removed from V and 4 bases from J, the gap between germline ends came to 12 bases. Germline lookup yields CDR1 KGHDR and CDR2 SFDVKD. The CDR3 is made up of 15 amino acids. CDR3 coding DNA: TGTGCCACCAGTGAGACAGGAGGGGATAATGAAAAACTGTTTTTT. Its translation: CATSETGGDNEKLFF.

The chain joins TRBV6-5 to TRBJ1-5, with no clear D. CDR1 MNHEY and CDR2 SVGAGI come from the germline V gene. Trimming took 0 bases from V and 3 from J, leaving 9 bases between them. The CDR3 extends over 15 amino acids. The CDR3 DNA follows: TGTGCCAGCAGTTACTCGACACCAGTCAATCAGCCCCAGCATTTT. It yields the protein CASSYSTPVNQPQHF.

The V call is TRBV24-1, the J call TRBJ2-5; D unresolved. Trimming stripped 2 bases from V and 9 bases from J, with 12 bases between. Germline CDR1 reads KGHDR; CDR2 reads SFDVKD. The length of the CDR3 is 13 residues. The chain's CDR3 is CATSDSDPPAQYF. The CDR3 nucleotides are TGTGCCACCAGTGATTCGGACCCCCCCGCCCAGTACTTC.

This clone was observed a few times. V is TRBV5-8 and J is TRBJ1-6, with D possibly being TRBD1 (5 bases). Germline V gene lookup returns CDR1 SGHTS and CDR2 YDEGEE. The CDR3 length is 13 residues. V was trimmed by 9 bases and J by 10 bases, leaving 17 bases between them. CDR3 nucleotides: TGTGCCACTACGGGACCTACCATCTCACCCCTCCACTTT. Its protein is CATTGPTISPLHF.

Written as DNA, the CDR3 is TGTGCCAGCAGGAGGGAGGCCTCGGGCCTGTTTTTT. This codes for CASRREASGLFF. The chain couples TRBV6-1 to TRBJ1-4, with unresolved D. Trimming removed 6 bases at V and 14 bases at J, with 16 bases between. The CDR3 is 12 amino acids. Germline loops: CDR1 MNHNS, CDR2 SASEGT.

The V and J genes are TRBV6-1 and TRBJ2-7; 13 bases are a match to TRBD2. With 3 bases clipped from V and 11 bases from J, the junction kept 7 bases outside the gene matches. CDR3 length: 14 amino acids. CDR1 is MNHNS and CDR2 is SASEGT in the germline V gene. The CDR3 protein is CASSDRTSGGREYV. The CDR3, as DNA: TGTGCCAGCAGTGACAGGACTAGCGGGGGAAGGGAGTACGTC.

This clone was detected a few times. V and J are TRBV6-2 or TRBV6-3 and TRBJ2-5, with D unclear. Germline-derived CDR1 and CDR2 are MNHEY and SVGEGT. V lost 5 bases and J lost 1, with 20 bases in between. The CDR3 length is 17 residues. The CDR3 DNA sequence: TGTGCCAGCAGTCCCTTACCCGGACGGAGTCTCCAAGAGACCCAGTACTTC. This gives the protein CASSPLPGRSLQETQYF.